Sequencing of this TCR beta chain was carried out in a study of CD8 T cells in ankylosing spondylitis. The CDR3 is made up of 12 amino acids. V lost 2 bases to trimming and J lost 5 bases, with 9 bases between them. Germline assignment: CDR1 GTSNPN and CDR2 SVGIG (reference sequence). Broader study findings: Seemingly characteristic of ankylosing spondylitis blood was a TCR beta motif consisting of about 8 highly homologous variants.

This clonotype has ten or more counts. Antigen unknown. Each CDR3 protein gets one entry after TCRdb re-called the 5' RACE reads with MiXCR. The sample consists of approximately 110,000 distinct CDR3 sequences, more than 20% of them appearing once. The V gene is TRBV30, the J gene TRBJ1-1; no clear D. The clonotype originates from a male donor with ankylosing spondylitis. The sample taken for sequencing was synovial fluid, either unsorted or a sorted T cell fraction (not recorded which). The CDR3 coding sequence is TGTGCCTGGAGTAAAGATGCGACTGAAGCTTTCTTT. Residues: CAWSKDATEAFF.